This T cell receptor beta chain was documented in a study of blood T cell repertoires in COVID-19. Study-wide background: Sites in the United States, Italy and Spain provided acute and convalescent COVID-19 samples.

Adults between roughly 18 and 89 years of age took part from 20 to 25 US areas. Original processing notes: Amplified reference gene primers provided the basis for estimating nucleated cell counts. Clones were sequenced by immunoSEQ multiplex PCR, and TCRdb holds only the in-frame ones, with some missing. D and trimming were read from the DNA, whereas the V and J calls and clone size are those reported in that table. The data show under 450,000 clones, with over 75% seen just once and under 3% held by the top ten. This clonotype was sampled from a woman aged 30 to 39 who had recovered from COVID-19. Input material: PBMCs or T cells enriched from blood (not recorded which).

The CDR3 reads CASSQDLSGRASGYNEQFF. The CDR3 DNA reads TGCGCCAGCAGCCAAGATCTCAGCGGGAGGGCCTCGGGCTACAATGAGCAGTTCTTC. This rearrangement joins TRBV4-1 to TRBJ2-1; 10 bases match TRBD2. The CDR3 totals 19 residues. Germline CDR1 is MGHRA and CDR2 is YSYEKL. V was pared by 0 bases and J by 3 bases, with 11 bases of the junction left unmatched.